The sequence of this T cell receptor beta chain was determined in a study of control samples from healthy donors and cancer patients. From germline, CDR1 is SNHLY and CDR2 FYNNEI. The CDR3 length is 14 residues. With 3 bases removed from V and 0 bases from J, the gap between germline ends came to 3 bases. Profiled with immunoSEQ multiplex PCR; TCRdb holds only in-frame clones, not every one. The repertoire has about 130,000 clones, around 96% of them found once; the top ten carry roughly 4%. The chain links TRBV2 to TRBJ2-6, with D unresolved. The sequenced sample consisted of blood. The clonotype was recovered from a man aged 25-40 years in good health. CDR3 residues: CASSDRSGANVLTF. Written as DNA, the CDR3 is TGTGCCAGCAGTGATCGCTCTGGGGCCAACGTCCTGACTTTC.